This T cell receptor beta chain was sequenced for a study of blood T cell repertoires in COVID-19. Across the study: Specimens from acute and convalescent COVID-19 originated in the United States, Italy and Spain. Nucleic acid was either cDNA or gDNA, and it came from T cells, B-cell-depleted T cells, or PBMCs.

Per the original data handling: The assay estimated nucleated cells by amplifying reference gene primers. Data came from immunoSEQ multiplex PCR; TCRdb stores just in-frame clones and leaves some out. V, J and clone size derive from that table, while D and trimming were established from the DNA sequence. The sample includes tens of thousands of clones, roughly 93% of them seen just once. Germline values: CDR1 SGHDN, CDR2 FVKESK. V was shortened by 0 bases and J by 4 bases, with 14 bases between the two germline ends. The CDR3 spans 16 residues. This clone was observed a single time. The sequence was obtained from a human donor in a cohort sampled during active COVID-19. Sequencing was done on a sample of peripheral blood. The rearrangement joins TRBV14 to TRBJ2-3; D gene unclear. Here the CDR3 reads CASSQERLVVADTQYF. In nucleotides, the CDR3 is TGTGCCAGCAGCCAAGAGAGGCTAGTTGTGGCAGATACGCAGTATTTT. Combining the CDR3 with reference TRBV14 and TRBJ2-3 gives the whole variable domain EAGVTQFPSHSVIEKGQTVTLRCDPISGHDNLYWYRRVMGKEIKFLLHFVKESKQDESGMPNNRFLAERTGGTYSTLKVQPAELEDSGVYFCASSQERLVVADTQYFGPGTRLTVL.